This TCR beta chain was captured in a study of technical replicates of blood from several donors (dated by TCRdb to 2016 to 2017). The CDR3 measures 15 amino acids from cysteine to phenylalanine. Only the CDR3 DNA stays, 45 bases, in frame from base 1. Trimming takes 0 bases from V and 0 bases from J, and the germline ends sit 8 bases apart. CDR1 is given as PRHDT and CDR2 as FYEKMQ, both from the germline V gene (reference sequence). Remarks on this clone: The specificity of this receptor is unknown. Qualities for individual bases were not recorded, and no much larger clone is one base off.

The library was built by means of the immunoSEQ multiplex PCR assay. The clones in this table, taken by TCRdb from immuneACCESS, are in-frame only. Not every clone is retained; where verified, under half of the shortfall comes from an unresolved V gene, and the cause of the rest is unknown. The table for this sample lists roughly 61,000 clones; 97% of them were counted only once. In total, the top ten clones hold approximately 0.19% of the sample. The receptor was derived from a human donor in good health. Sequences were obtained from T cells isolated from PBMCs. The chain uses TRBV13 and TRBJ2-5, and the D gene may be TRBD1, 5 bases matching. The DNA sequence follows: TGTGCCAGCAGCTTAGGAAAGGACAACCAAGAGACCCAGTACTTC. This yields the protein CASSLGKDNQETQYF.